A single TCR beta chain is shown here with its context. This clone was observed a handful of times. Its antigen is still unknown. Within one base of it there is no much larger clone, and no base qualities were kept. TCRbeta CDR3 regions were amplified from genomic DNA using the immunoSEQ Assay, a bias-controlled multiplex PCR. The study's own analysis went as follows. Nucleated cell counts per sample were estimated from amplification of reference gene primers within the assay. Sequence reads were collapsed and filtered to measure the absolute abundance of every unique TCRbeta CDR3 rearrangement. For each sample, productive Simpson clonality was calculated as the square root of Simpson's diversity index over productive rearrangements. The clones in this table, taken by TCRdb from immuneACCESS, are in-frame only. Not every clone is retained; where verified, under half of the shortfall comes from an unresolved V gene, and the cause of the rest is unknown. V and J calls and clone size are as listed in that table; D and trimming were resolved from the DNA. The sample table shows 350,000 to 450,000 clones, and 85% to 90% are seen once. In total, the top ten clones hold 1.1% of the sample.

Spanning cysteine to phenylalanine, the CDR3 consists of 13 amino acids. Just CDR3 DNA is preserved here, 39 bases in frame from base 1. The data stem from a study of blood T cell repertoires in COVID-19 (dated by TCRdb to 2020 to 2021). For the wider study: Samples covering the acute and convalescent phases of COVID-19 were provided by collaborators in the United States, Italy and Spain. The prospective study material was composed of cDNA or gDNA derived from T cells, B-cell-depleted T cells, or PBMCs. The dataset comprised deeply sampled blood TCRbeta repertoires from subjects exposed to, actively infected with, or recovered from COVID-19. The repertoires were released in a freely available public database intended as a resource for research on the immune response to SARS-CoV-2. Samples were obtained from the ongoing ImmuneRACE study (first 160 participants) and from about 1,300 subjects provided by 6 global collaborators. The sample metadata nearly always contained a de-identified subject ID, COVID-19 status, age in years and sex. Where HLA class I and class II types were available, the types were taken from metadata supplied by the sample provider, not from assay-based typing. Broad study findings and their caveats: How much clinical and demographic metadata was included differed by source and by participant, and the metadata was provided uncurated.

Enrolling through a virtual design, the prospective study's participants ranged in age from roughly 18 to 95 years and lived across about two dozen United States geographic areas. Cohort assignment in the prospective study relied on participant-reported clinical history from a screening survey and a study questionnaire. For ImmuneRACE Cohort 3, a participant was defined as recovered based on two consecutive negative NP/OP PCR tests, clearance by a healthcare professional, or resolution of symptoms. In the prospective study, mobile phlebotomists collected whole blood, serum and a nasopharyngeal or oropharyngeal swab from each participant. Participants in the prospective study had the option to provide additional blood draws and questionnaires over a roughly two-month period. Before DNA extraction, blood samples from the prospective study were shipped at room temperature or frozen.

This TCR derives from a man under 40 who had recovered from COVID-19. Sequencing used PBMCs or T cells enriched from blood (not recorded which). The rearranged chain carries TRBV21-1 and TRBJ1-5; the table gives TRBD1 as D, unverified against the DNA. TRBV21-1 is termed a pseudogene. The DNA sequence is as follows: TGTGCCAGCAGCAACCAGGGGGATGGGCCCCAGCATTTT. This is translated as CASSNQGDGPQHF.